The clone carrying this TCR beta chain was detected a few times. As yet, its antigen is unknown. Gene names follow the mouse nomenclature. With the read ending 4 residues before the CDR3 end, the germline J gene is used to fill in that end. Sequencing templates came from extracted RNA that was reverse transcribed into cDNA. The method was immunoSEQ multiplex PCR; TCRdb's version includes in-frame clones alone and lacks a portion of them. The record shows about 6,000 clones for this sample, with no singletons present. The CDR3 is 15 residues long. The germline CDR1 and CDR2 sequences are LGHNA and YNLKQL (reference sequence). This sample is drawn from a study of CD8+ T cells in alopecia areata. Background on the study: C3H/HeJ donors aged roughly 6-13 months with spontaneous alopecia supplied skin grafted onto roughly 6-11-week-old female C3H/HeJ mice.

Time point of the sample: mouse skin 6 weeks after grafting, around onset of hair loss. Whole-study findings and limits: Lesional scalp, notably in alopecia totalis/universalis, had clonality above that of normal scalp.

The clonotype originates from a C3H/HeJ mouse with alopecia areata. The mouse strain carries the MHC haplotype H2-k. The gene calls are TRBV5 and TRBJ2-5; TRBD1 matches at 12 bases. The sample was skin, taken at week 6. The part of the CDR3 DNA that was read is TGTGCCAGCAGCCAAGAGGGGACAGGGGGCGAC. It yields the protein CASSQEGTGGD. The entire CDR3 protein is CASSQEGTGGDTQYF.